These 28 T cell receptor beta chains originate from one sample sequenced in a study of follicular helper T cells after annual influenza vaccination. Sample time point: 2014-2015 season, pre-vaccination. Profiled with immunoSEQ multiplex PCR; TCRdb holds only in-frame clones, not every one. This sample has some 9,000 clones, with about 80% found just once. The sample was CXCR5+ CD38- circulating T follicular helper cells from blood, taken on the day of influenza vaccination. Described subset: circulating Tfh, non-naive CD4+CXCR5+PD-1+ (ICOS+CD38+ or ICOS-CD38-). The receptors here all came from an adult who received the influenza vaccine.

V usage is TRBV19 and J usage is TRBJ1-1; D unresolved. This CDR3 is built from 13 residues. Germline assignment: CDR1 LNHDA and CDR2 SQIVND (reference sequence). With 4 bases removed from V and 0 bases from J, the gap between germline ends came to 6 bases. CDR3 sequence reads: CASSTEMNTEAFF. As DNA, the CDR3 is TGTGCCAGTAGTACGGAGATGAACACTGAAGCTTTCTTT.

V usage is TRBV7-2 and J usage is TRBJ2-7; TRBD2 matches at 7 bases. This CDR3 contains 13 residues. With 6 bases clipped from V and 7 bases from J, the junction kept 9 bases outside the gene matches. Germline assignment: CDR1 SGHTA and CDR2 FQGNSA. The CDR3 DNA reads TGTGCCAGCAGGAGGGACGGCGGGGGAGAGCAGTACTTC. Its protein product is CASRRDGGGEQYF.

As concerns this clone: Mismatch with germline at one junction end may stem from a read error. The chain joins TRBV2 to TRBJ2-7; 8 nucleotides agree with TRBD2. The CDR3 spans 16 residues. The germline CDR1 and CDR2 sequences are SNHLY and FYNNEI. The CDR3 loop is CASTEPAGARSYEQYF. The CDR3 DNA is TGTGCCAGCACTGAACCAGCGGGAGCTAGATCCTACGAGCAGTACTTC.

This chain connects TRBV7-2 to TRBJ2-3; 7 bases line up with TRBD2. The CDR3 contains 16 residues. V dropped 0 bases and J dropped 3; count of bases not matched to a gene: 6. From germline, CDR1 is SGHTA and CDR2 FQGNSA. The CDR3 DNA reads as TGTGCCAGCAGCTTAGCCCCGGGAGGAGGAACAGATACGCAGTATTTT. It specifies CASSLAPGGGTDTQYF.

The chain employs TRBV5-4 and TRBJ2-5; maybe TRBD1 (6 bases). The germline V and J ends were trimmed by 4 bases and 2 bases, with 12 bases remaining between them. The germline V gene encodes CDR1 SGHNT and CDR2 YYREEE (reference sequence). This CDR3 comprises 14 residues. CDR3 bases: TGTGCCAGCAGCCCCCCGGACAGACAAGAGACCCAGTACTTC. Its translation is CASSPPDRQETQYF. Drawing the rest from reference TRBV5-4 and TRBJ2-5, the complete variable domain is ETGVTQSPTHLIKTRGQQVTLRCSSQSGHNTVSWYQQALGQGPQFIFQYYREEENGRGNFPPRFSGLQFPNYSSELNVNALELDDSALYLCASSPPDRQETQYFGPGTRLLVL.

The chain recombines TRBV19 with TRBJ1-1; 11 nucleotides line up with TRBD1. V lost 6 bases, J lost 2 bases, and 17 bases stayed unmatched. CDR3 length: 19 amino acids. The germline V gene has CDR1 LNHDA and CDR2 SQIVND (reference sequence). The CDR3 here is CASSHGTGGNKGGNTEAFF. Here the CDR3 DNA reads TGTGCCAGTAGCCACGGGACAGGGGGAAATAAGGGAGGAAACACTGAAGCTTTCTTT.

The V and J genes are TRBV30 and TRBJ2-6; possible D gene TRBD1, 5 bases. Trimming took off 2 bases at V and 0 bases at J, with 8 bases between the two ends. The CDR3 has 15 residues. The germline CDR1 and CDR2 sequences are GTSNPN and SVGIG (reference sequence). In nucleotides, the CDR3 is TGTGCCTGGAGTTACAGGAACTCTGGGGCCAACGTCCTGACTTTC. This encodes CAWSYRNSGANVLTF.

This chain uses TRBV7-8 with TRBJ1-5; weak D call: TRBD1 (5 bases). This CDR3 is built from 12 residues. Trimming left V 5 bases short and J 5 bases short, with 7 bases between. Per germline, CDR1 SGHVS and CDR2 FQNEAQ. This chain's CDR3 is CASSVGDQPQHF. The DNA of the CDR3 is TGTGCCAGCAGCGTGGGGGATCAGCCCCAGCATTTT.

The genes are TRBV28 and TRBJ1-2; D is undetermined. Per the germline V gene, CDR1 is MDHEN and CDR2 is SYDVKM. V lost 4 bases, J lost 0 bases, and 3 bases lay in between. CDR3 length: 12 amino acids. The DNA of the CDR3 is TGTGCCAGCAGTTCTTCTAACTATGGCTACACCTTC. Amino acids: CASSSSNYGYTF.

This rearrangement joins TRBV29-1 to TRBJ1-4; 8 bases are shared with TRBD1. CDR1 is SQVTM and CDR2 is ANQGSEA in the germline V gene. The CDR3 has 13 residues. Trimming took 5 bases from V and 8 from J; bases not matched to a gene: 7. The CDR3 here is CSVIGQGREKLFF. The CDR3 DNA reads TGCAGCGTTATAGGACAGGGTCGGGAAAAACTGTTTTTT.

The gene calls are TRBV2 and TRBJ1-5; D not resolved. There are 13 residues in the CDR3. Looked up from germline, CDR1 is SNHLY and CDR2 is FYNNEI. The V gene lost 6 bases and the J gene lost 0 bases, with 6 bases spanning the gap. CDR3 sequence (DNA): TGTGCCAGCAGAGCAAATAGCAATCAGCCCCAGCATTTT. Translating gives CASRANSNQPQHF.

The chain uses TRBV7-9 and TRBJ2-7; 9 nucleotides match TRBD1. V was clipped by 3 bases and J by 5 bases; unmatched bases: 5. Germline V gene data show CDR1 as SEHNR and CDR2 as FQNEAQ (reference sequence). CDR3 length equals 14 residues. Here the CDR3 DNA reads TGTGCCAGCAGCTTTGGACAGGGGATCGACGAGCAGTACTTC. Amino acids: CASSFGQGIDEQYF.

This clone turned up a few times. The V and J genes are TRBV18 and TRBJ2-7; possibly TRBD2 for D (6 bases). The V and J ends lost 0 bases and 6 bases respectively, with 15 bases between them. CDR3 length equals 15 residues. From germline, CDR1 is KGHSH and CDR2 LQKENI. The CDR3 region has the DNA TGTGCCAGCTCACCACCCGGCGGGATGGGCATCGAGCAGTACTTC. It yields the protein CASSPPGGMGIEQYF.

The chain has TRBV5-4 and TRBJ2-5; D gene uncertain. Trimming removed 4 bases at V and 2 bases at J, with 9 bases between. The CDR3 contains 13 residues. The germline CDR1 and CDR2 sequences are SGHNT and YYREEE (reference sequence). The CDR3 DNA reads TGTGCCAGCAGCCCGCAGGTTCAAGAGACCCAGTACTTC. Its translation: CASSPQVQETQYF. The full variable domain, in which reference TRBV5-4 and TRBJ2-5 provide the parts outside the CDR3, is ETGVTQSPTHLIKTRGQQVTLRCSSQSGHNTVSWYQQALGQGPQFIFQYYREEENGRGNFPPRFSGLQFPNYSSELNVNALELDDSALYLCASSPQVQETQYFGPGTRLLVL.

The V call is TRBV5-6, the J call TRBJ2-3; D possibly corresponds to TRBD1 (6 bases). This CDR3 has 14 amino acids. Trimming pared 6 bases from V and 4 bases from J, leaving 15 bases between. The germline V gene has CDR1 SGHDT and CDR2 YYEEEE. The CDR3 loop reads CASTWAGVSDTQYF. Here the CDR3 DNA reads TGTGCCAGCACCTGGGCAGGGGTTTCAGATACGCAGTATTTT.

The rearrangement uses TRBV15 and TRBJ2-4, with D perhaps TRBD2 (5 bases). CDR1 and CDR2 from the germline V gene are LNHNV and YYDKDF (reference sequence). The length of the CDR3 is 15 residues. Trimming took off 0 bases at V and 9 bases at J, with 15 bases between the two ends. The CDR3 DNA reads as TGTGCCACCAGCAGAGATCTCCATCGGGGAGCCATTCAGTACTTC. It encodes CATSRDLHRGAIQYF.

V usage is TRBV5-1 and J usage is TRBJ1-6; D is uncertain. V lost 4 bases to trimming and J lost 7 bases, with 15 bases between them. Germline V gene lookup returns CDR1 SGHRS and CDR2 YFSETQ. The CDR3 extends over 15 amino acids. CDR3 bases: TGCGCCAGCAGCGCCTCGGGAGACCGAAATTCACCCCTCCACTTT. It is translated as CASSASGDRNSPLHF.

For this clone: A junction boundary mismatches the germline segment, possibly from a read error. This chain links TRBV9 with TRBJ2-7, with TRBD2 identical over 9 bases. The CDR3 is made up of 13 amino acids. Germline V gene lookup returns CDR1 SGDLS and CDR2 YYNGEE. The CDR3 DNA is TGTGCCAGCAGCCCCTCAGCGGGAGGCTATCTCCTGTTC. Translating gives CASSPSAGGYLLF.

The DNA of the CDR3 is TGTGCCAGCTCACCTAGGGACTACGAACAAGAGACCCAGTACTTC. Translated, it gives CASSPRDYEQETQYF. The chain recombines TRBV18 with TRBJ2-5; 7 nucleotides align to TRBD2. Germline V gene data show CDR1 as KGHSH and CDR2 as LQKENI. The V gene end was trimmed by 3 bases and the J gene end by 2 bases; junction bases not matched to a gene: 6. This CDR3 region has 15 residues.

The J gene is TRBJ2-2, the V gene TRBV19; 7 nucleotides line up with TRBD1. The trim removed 6 bases at V and 4 bases at J, leaving 11 bases unmatched. The CDR3 extends over 16 amino acids. Germline V gene lookup returns CDR1 LNHDA and CDR2 SQIVND (reference sequence). This chain's CDR3 is CASSTKTTGPTGELFF. As DNA, the CDR3 is TGTGCCAGTAGCACCAAGACGACAGGGCCCACCGGGGAGCTGTTTTTT. The full variable domain, with the rest looked up from reference TRBV19 and TRBJ2-2, is DGGITQSPKYLFRKEGQNVTLSCEQNLNHDAMYWYRQDPGQGLRLIYYSQIVNDFQKGDIAEGYSVSREKKESFPLTVTSAQKNPTAFYLCASSTKTTGPTGELFFGEGSRLTVL.

V usage is TRBV27 and J usage is TRBJ2-2; no clear D gene. V gave up 4 bases and J gave up 5 bases, with 8 bases separating them. The CDR3 runs to 13 residues. Germline CDR1 reads MNHEY; CDR2 reads SMNVEV (reference sequence). As DNA, the CDR3 is TGTGCCAGCAGTTGGGCGTCAACCGGGGAGCTGTTTTTT. Translating gives CASSWASTGELFF.

The rearrangement uses TRBV5-1 and TRBJ2-1; D uncertain. Trimming removed 0 bases at V and 5 bases at J, with 6 bases between. The CDR3 has 13 amino acids. Per germline, CDR1 SGHRS and CDR2 YFSETQ. The CDR3 reads CASSLDFNNEQFF. CDR3 in DNA: TGCGCCAGCAGCTTGGACTTTAACAATGAGCAGTTCTTC.

This clone was observed once. The CDR3 coding sequence is TGTGCCAGCAGGTACACCGGGGAGCTGTTTTTT. As protein: CASRYTGELFF. The rearrangement joins TRBV2 to TRBJ2-2; D not resolved. Trimming shortened V by 6 bases and J by 3 bases, and 2 bases separated the two germline ends. The CDR3 is 11 amino acids. Germline values: CDR1 SNHLY, CDR2 FYNNEI.

This rearrangement joins TRBV15 to TRBJ1-1; 7 bases match TRBD1. With V trimmed by 3 bases and J by 3 bases, 7 bases remained unmatched. This CDR3 has 15 amino acids. Germline CDR1 is LNHNV and CDR2 is YYDKDF (reference sequence). This chain's CDR3 is CATSRGGTEDTEAFF. The CDR3 region has the DNA TGTGCCACCAGCAGGGGTGGGACAGAAGACACTGAAGCTTTCTTT.

V gene TRBV27 combines with J gene TRBJ1-5; D gene ambiguous. The CDR3 has 13 amino acids. Germline V CDR1 and CDR2: MNHEY, SMNVEV (reference sequence). Trimming shortened V by 3 bases and J by 5 bases, and 8 bases separated the two germline ends. The DNA of the CDR3 is TGTGCCAGCAGTTTGTCCAGAGATCAGCCCCAGCATTTT. Its protein product is CASSLSRDQPQHF.

CDR3 DNA: TGCGCCAGCAGCAGAACCATGAACACTGAAGCTTTCTTT. This gives the protein CASSRTMNTEAFF. The V gene is TRBV5-1, the J gene TRBJ1-1; no clear D gene. Trimming pared 4 bases from V and 0 bases from J, leaving 7 bases between. This CDR3 is 13 amino acids long. The germline V gene has CDR1 SGHRS and CDR2 YFSETQ.

The sample holds one count of this clone. The chain employs TRBV7-2 and TRBJ2-3; 15 positions match TRBD2. The CDR3 is made up of 18 amino acids. V lost 8 bases, J lost 2 bases, and 11 bases stayed unmatched. CDR1 SGHTA and CDR2 FQGNSA come from the germline V gene. In nucleotides, the CDR3 is TGTGCCAGCCGGCGGACTAGCGGGAGGGCCTCGGTCACAGATACGCAGTATTTT. It encodes CASRRTSGRASVTDTQYF.

The CDR3 coding sequence is TGCGCCAGCAGCCAAGAGGGGTGGGGTAGCGAGTACAATGAGCAGTTCTTC. It translates to CASSQEGWGSEYNEQFF. The chain employs TRBV4-3 and TRBJ2-1, with a weak D call TRBD2 (5 bases). There are 17 residues in the CDR3. CDR1 is LGHNA and CDR2 is YSLEER in the germline V gene. V was cut by 0 bases and J by 4 bases, with 16 bases left in between.